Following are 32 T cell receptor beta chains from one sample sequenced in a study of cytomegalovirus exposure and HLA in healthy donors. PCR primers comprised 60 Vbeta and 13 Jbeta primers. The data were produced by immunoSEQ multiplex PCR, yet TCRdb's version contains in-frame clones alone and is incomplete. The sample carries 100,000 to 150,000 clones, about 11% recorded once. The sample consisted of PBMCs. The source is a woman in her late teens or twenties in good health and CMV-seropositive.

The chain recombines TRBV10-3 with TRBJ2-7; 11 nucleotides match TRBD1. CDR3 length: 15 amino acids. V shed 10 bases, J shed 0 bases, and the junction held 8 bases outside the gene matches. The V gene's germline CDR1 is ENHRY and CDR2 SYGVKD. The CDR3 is CATVQGTGGSYEQYF. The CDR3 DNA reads TGTGCCACCGTTCAGGGGACAGGGGGCTCCTACGAGCAGTACTTC.

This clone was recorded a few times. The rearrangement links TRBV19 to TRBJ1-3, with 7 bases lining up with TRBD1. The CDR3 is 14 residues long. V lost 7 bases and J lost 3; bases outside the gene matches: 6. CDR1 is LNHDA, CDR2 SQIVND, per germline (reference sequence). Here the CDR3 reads CASNTGAGGNTIYF. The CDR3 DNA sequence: TGTGCCAGTAATACAGGGGCTGGTGGAAACACCATATATTTT.

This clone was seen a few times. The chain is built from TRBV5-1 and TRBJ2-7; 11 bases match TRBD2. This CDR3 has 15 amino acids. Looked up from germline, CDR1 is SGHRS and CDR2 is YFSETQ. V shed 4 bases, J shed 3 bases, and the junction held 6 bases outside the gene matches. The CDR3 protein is CASSARGTSGYEQYF. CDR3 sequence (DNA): TGCGCCAGCAGCGCTAGGGGGACTAGCGGCTACGAGCAGTACTTC.

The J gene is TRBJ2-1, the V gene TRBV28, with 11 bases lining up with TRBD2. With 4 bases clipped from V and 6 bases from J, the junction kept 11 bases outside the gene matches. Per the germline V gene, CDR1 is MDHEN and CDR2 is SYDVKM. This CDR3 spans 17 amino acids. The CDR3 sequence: CASSSSGTSGRINEQFF. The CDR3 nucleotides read TGTGCCAGCAGTTCCTCCGGGACTAGCGGACGCATCAATGAGCAGTTCTTC.

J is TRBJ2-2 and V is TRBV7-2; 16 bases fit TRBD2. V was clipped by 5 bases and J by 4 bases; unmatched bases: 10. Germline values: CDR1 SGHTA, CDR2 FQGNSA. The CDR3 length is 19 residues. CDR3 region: CASSEGTSGRALVTGELFF. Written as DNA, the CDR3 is TGTGCCAGCAGCGAGGGGACTAGCGGGAGGGCCCTGGTCACCGGGGAGCTGTTTTTT.

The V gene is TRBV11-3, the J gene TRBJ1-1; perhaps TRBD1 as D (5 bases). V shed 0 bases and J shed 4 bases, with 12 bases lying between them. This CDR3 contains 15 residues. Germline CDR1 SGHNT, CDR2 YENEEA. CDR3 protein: CASSLDQGKSTEAFF. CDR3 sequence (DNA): TGTGCCAGCAGCTTAGATCAGGGAAAAAGCACTGAAGCTTTCTTT.

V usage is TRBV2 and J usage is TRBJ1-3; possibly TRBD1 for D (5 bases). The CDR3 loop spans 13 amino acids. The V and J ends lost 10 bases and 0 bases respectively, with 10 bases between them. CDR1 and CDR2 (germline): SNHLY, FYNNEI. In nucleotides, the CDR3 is TGTGCCACATCACAGGACTCTGGAAACACCATATATTTT. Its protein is CATSQDSGNTIYF.

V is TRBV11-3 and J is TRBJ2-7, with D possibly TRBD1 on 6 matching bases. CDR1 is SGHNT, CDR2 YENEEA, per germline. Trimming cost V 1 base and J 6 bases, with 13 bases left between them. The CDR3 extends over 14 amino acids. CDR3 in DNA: TGTGCCAGCAGCTTAGGACACGGGGACATCGAGCAGTACTTC. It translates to CASSLGHGDIEQYF.

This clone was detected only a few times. The CDR3 loop is CASMRQGDTNEQFF. The CDR3 DNA follows: TGTGCCAGCATGAGACAGGGCGACACCAATGAGCAGTTCTTC. The rearrangement uses TRBV2 and TRBJ2-1, with 7 positions matching TRBD1. V dropped 7 bases and J dropped 6; count of bases not matched to a gene: 9. The germline V gene encodes CDR1 SNHLY and CDR2 FYNNEI. The CDR3 loop spans 14 amino acids.

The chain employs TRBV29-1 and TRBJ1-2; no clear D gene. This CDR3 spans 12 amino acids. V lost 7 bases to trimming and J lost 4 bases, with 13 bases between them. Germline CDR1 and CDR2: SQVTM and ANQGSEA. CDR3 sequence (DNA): TGCAGCGCCGGAGACGGATCCTATGGCTACACCTTC. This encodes CSAGDGSYGYTF.

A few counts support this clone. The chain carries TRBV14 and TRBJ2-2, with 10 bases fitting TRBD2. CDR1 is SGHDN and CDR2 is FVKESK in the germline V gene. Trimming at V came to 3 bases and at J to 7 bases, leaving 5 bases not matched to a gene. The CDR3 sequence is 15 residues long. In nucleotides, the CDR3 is TGTGCCAGCAGCCAGGTAGCGGGAGGCGGCGGGGAGCTGTTTTTT. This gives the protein CASSQVAGGGGELFF.

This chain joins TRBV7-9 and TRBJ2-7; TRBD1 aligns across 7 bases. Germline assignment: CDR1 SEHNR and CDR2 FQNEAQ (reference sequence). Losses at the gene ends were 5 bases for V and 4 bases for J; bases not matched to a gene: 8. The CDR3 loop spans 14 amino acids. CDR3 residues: CASSHRQGTYEQYF. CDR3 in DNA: TGTGCCAGCAGCCACCGACAGGGCACATACGAGCAGTACTTC.

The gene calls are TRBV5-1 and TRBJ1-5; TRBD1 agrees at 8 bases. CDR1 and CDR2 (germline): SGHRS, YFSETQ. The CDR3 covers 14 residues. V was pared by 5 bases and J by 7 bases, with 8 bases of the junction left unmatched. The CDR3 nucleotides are TGCGCCAGCAGTCTGACAGGGGAACAGCAGCCCCAGCATTTT. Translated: CASSLTGEQQPQHF.

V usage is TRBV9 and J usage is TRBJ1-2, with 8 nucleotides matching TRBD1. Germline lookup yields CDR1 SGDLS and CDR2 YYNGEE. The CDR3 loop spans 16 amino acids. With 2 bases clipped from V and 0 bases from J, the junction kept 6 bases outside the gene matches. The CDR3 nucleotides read TGTGCCAGCAGCGTGGGGACAGGAGCTGCTAACTATGGCTACACCTTC. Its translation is CASSVGTGAANYGYTF.

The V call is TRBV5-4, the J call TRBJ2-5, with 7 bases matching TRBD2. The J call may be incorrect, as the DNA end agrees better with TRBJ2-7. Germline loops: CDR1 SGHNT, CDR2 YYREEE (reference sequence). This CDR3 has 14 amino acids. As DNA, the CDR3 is TGTGCCAGCAGCTTGGTTGGGAGGGCCGGCGAGCAGTACTTC. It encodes CASSLVGRAGEQYF.

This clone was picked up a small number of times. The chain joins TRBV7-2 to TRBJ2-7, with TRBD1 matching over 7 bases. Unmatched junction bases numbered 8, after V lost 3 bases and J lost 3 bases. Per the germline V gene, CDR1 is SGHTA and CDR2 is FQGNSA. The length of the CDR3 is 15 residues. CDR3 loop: CASSFFSRDSYEQYF. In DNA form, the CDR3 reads TGTGCCAGCAGCTTCTTCTCCCGGGACAGCTACGAGCAGTACTTC.

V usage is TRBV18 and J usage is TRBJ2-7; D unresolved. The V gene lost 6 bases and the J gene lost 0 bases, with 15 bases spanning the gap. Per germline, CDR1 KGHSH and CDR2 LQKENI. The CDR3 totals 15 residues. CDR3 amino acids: CASSNLGTDSYEQYF. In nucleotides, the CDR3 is TGTGCCAGCTCCAACCTGGGTACAGACTCCTACGAGCAGTACTTC.

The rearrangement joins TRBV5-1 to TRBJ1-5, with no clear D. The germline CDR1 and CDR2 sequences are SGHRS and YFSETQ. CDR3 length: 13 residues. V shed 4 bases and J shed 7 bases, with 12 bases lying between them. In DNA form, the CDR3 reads TGCGCCAGCAGCACTTTCGAGGGCCAGCCCCAGCATTTT. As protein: CASSTFEGQPQHF.

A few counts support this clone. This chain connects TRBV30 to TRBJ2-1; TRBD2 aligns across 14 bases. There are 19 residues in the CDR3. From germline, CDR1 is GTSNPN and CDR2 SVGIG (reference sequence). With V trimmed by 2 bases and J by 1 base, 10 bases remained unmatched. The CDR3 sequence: CAWSFTRTSGRNSYNEQFF. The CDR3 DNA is TGTGCCTGGAGTTTCACAAGGACTAGCGGGAGGAATTCCTACAATGAGCAGTTCTTC.

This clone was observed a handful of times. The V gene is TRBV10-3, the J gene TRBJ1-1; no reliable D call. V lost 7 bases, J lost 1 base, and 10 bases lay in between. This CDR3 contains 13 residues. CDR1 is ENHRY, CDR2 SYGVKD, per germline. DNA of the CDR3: TGTGCCATCACCGAAACGAGGAACACTGAAGCTTTCTTT. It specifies CAITETRNTEAFF.

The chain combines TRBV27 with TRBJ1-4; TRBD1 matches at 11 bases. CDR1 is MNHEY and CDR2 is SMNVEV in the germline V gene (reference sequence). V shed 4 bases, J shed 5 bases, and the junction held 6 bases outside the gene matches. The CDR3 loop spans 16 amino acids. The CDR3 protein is CASSSLGQGGNEKLFF. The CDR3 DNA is TGTGCCAGCAGTTCACTGGGACAGGGGGGGAATGAAAAACTGTTTTTT.

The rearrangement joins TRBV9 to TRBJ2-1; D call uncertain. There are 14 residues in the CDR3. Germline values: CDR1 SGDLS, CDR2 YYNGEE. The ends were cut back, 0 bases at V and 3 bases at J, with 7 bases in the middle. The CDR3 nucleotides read TGTGCCAGCAGCGTAGCTGAGGTCTACAATGAGCAGTTCTTC. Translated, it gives CASSVAEVYNEQFF. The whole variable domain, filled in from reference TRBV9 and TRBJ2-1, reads DSGVTQTPKHLITATGQRVTLRCSPRSGDLSVYWYQQSLDQGLQFLIQYYNGEERAKGNILERFSAQQFPDLHSELNLSSLELGDSALYFCASSVAEVYNEQFFGPGTRLTVL.

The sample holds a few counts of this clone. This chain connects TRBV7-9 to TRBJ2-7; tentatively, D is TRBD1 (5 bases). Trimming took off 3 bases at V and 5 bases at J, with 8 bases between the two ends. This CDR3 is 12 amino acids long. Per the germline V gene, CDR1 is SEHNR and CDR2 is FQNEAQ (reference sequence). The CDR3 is CASSFQGNEQYF. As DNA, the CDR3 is TGTGCCAGCAGCTTCCAGGGTAACGAGCAGTACTTC.

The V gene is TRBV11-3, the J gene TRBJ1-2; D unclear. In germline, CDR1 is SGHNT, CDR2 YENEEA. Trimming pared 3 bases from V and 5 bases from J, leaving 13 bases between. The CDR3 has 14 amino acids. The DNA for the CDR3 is TGTGCCAGCAGCTTGAGGGAGGGTACTTATGGCTACACCTTC. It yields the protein CASSLREGTYGYTF.

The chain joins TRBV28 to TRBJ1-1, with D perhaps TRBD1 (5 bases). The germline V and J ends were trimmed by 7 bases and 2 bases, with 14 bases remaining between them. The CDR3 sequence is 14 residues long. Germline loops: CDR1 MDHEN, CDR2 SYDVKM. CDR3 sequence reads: CASIHPTDNTEAFF. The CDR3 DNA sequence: TGTGCCAGCATCCATCCGACAGACAACACTGAAGCTTTCTTT.

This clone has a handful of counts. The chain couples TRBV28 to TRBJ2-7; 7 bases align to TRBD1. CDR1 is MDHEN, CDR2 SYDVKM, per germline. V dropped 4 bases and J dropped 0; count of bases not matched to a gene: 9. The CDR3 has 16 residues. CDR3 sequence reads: CASSSPRDRLSYEQYF. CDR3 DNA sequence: TGTGCCAGCAGTTCCCCTCGGGACAGACTCTCCTACGAGCAGTACTTC. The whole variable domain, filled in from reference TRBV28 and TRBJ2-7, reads DVKVTQSSRYLVKRTGEKVFLECVQDMDHENMFWYRQDPGLGLRLIYFSYDVKMKEKGDIPEGYSVSREKKERFSLILESASTNQTSMYLCASSSPRDRLSYEQYFGPGTRLTVT.

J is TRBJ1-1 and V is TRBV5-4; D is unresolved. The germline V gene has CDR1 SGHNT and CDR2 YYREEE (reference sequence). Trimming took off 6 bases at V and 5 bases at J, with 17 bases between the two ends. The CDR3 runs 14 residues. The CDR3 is CASTKGLNQTEAFF. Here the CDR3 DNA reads TGTGCCAGCACCAAAGGACTCAACCAGACTGAAGCTTTCTTT.

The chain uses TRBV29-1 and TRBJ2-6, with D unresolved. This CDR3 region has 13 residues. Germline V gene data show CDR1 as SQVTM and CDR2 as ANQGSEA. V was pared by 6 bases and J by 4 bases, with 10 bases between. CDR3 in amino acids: CSVVPVGANVLTF. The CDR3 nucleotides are TGCAGCGTCGTTCCTGTAGGGGCCAACGTCCTGACTTTC.

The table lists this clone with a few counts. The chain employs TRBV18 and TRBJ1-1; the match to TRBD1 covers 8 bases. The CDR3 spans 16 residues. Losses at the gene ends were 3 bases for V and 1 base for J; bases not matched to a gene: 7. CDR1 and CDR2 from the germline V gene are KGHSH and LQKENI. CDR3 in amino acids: CASSPPLGTGNTEAFF. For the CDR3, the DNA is TGTGCCAGCTCACCTCCCTTAGGGACAGGGAACACTGAAGCTTTCTTT.

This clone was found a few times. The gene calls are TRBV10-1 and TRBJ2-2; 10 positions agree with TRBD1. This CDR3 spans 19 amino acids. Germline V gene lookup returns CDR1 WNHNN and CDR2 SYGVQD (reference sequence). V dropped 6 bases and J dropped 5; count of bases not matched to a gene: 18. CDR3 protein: CASSSAIISRDRGTGELFF. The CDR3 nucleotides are TGCGCCAGCAGCTCAGCGATAATCAGCCGGGACAGGGGTACCGGGGAGCTGTTTTTT.

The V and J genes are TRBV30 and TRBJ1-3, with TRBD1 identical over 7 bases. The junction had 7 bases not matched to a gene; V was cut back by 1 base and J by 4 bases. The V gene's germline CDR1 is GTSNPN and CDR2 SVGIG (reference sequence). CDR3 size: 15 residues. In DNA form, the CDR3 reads TGTGCCTGGAGTGGACAGGGAAGTTGGGGAAACACCATATATTTT. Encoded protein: CAWSGQGSWGNTIYF.

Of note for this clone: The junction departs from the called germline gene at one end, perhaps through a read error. In nucleotides, the CDR3 is TGTGCCGGCAGTACCGGGACTAGCGGTCACAATGAGCAGTTCTTC. Translating gives CAGSTGTSGHNEQFF. The rearrangement joins TRBV27 to TRBJ2-1, with 11 nucleotides matching TRBD2. Germline lookup yields CDR1 MNHEY and CDR2 SMNVEV (reference sequence). The CDR3 is made up of 15 amino acids.